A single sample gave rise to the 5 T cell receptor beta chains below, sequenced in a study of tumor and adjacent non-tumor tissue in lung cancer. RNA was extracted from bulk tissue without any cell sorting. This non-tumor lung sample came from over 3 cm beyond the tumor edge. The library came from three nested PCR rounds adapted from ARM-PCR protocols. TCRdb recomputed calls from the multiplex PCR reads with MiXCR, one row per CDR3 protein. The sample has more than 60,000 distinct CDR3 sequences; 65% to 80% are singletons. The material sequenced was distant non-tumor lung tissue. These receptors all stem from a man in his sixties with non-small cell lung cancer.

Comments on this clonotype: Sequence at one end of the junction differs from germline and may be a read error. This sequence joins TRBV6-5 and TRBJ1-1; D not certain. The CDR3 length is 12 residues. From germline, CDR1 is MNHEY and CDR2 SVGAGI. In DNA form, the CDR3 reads TGTACCAGCAGTTCCCCTGTTCACGAAGCTTTCTTT. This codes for CTSSSPVHEAFF.

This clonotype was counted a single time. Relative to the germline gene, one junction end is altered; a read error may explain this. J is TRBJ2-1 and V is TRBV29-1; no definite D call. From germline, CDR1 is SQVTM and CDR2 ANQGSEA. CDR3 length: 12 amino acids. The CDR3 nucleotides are TGCAGCGTTACTGGAACATACAATAAGCAGTTCTTC. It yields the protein CSVTGTYNKQFF.

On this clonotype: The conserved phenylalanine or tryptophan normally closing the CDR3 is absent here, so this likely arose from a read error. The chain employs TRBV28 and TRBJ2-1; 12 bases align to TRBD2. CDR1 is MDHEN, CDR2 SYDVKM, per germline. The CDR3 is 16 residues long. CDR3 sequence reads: CGTSTASGRDLNEQFL. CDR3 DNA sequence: TGTGGCACCAGTACGGCTAGCGGGAGGGATCTCAATGAGCAGTTCCTC.

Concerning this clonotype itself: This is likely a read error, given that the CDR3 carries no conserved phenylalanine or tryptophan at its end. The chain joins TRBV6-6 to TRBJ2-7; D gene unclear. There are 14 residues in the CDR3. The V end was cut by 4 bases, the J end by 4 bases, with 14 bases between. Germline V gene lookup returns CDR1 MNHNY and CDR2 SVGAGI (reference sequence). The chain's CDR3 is CASSSSLKGYEQYL. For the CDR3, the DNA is TGTGCCAGCAGTTCCAGTCTGAAAGGTTACGAGCAGTACCTC.

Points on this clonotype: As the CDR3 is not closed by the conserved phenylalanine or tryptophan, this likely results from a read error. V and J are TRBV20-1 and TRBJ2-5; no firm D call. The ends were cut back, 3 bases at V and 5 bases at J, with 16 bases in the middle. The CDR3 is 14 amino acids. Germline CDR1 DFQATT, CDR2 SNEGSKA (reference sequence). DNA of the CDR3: TGCAGTGCTAGTGCCAAAGGACCGACGGAGACCCAGTACCTC. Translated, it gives CSASAKGPTETQYL.